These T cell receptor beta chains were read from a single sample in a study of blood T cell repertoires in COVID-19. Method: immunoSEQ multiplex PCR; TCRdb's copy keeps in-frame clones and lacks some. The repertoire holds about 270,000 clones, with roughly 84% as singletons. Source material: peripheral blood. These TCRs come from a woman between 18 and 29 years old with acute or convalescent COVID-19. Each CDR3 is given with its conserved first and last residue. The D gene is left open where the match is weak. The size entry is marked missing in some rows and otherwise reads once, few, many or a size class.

DNA: TGTGCCAGCAGTTACAGAGGGGGCTACACCTTC
CDR3: CASSYRGGYTF
J: TRBJ1-2
size: NA
length: 11
V: TRBV6-2/TRBV6-3
D: NA

DNA: TGTGCCAGCAGTGCAGGGTGGTCCGGCAATCAGCCCCAGCATTTT
CDR3: CASSAGWSGNQPQHF
J: TRBJ1-5
size: NA
length: 15
V: TRBV6-2/TRBV6-3
D: NA

DNA: TGTGCCAGCAGCCAAGAATGGGAGGATACGCAGTATTTT
CDR3: CASSQEWEDTQYF
J: TRBJ2-3
size: NA
length: 13
V: TRBV3-1/TRBV3-2
D: NA

DNA: TGTGCCAGCAGTTACGGAGTGACTAATGAAAAACTGTTTTTT
CDR3: CASSYGVTNEKLFF
J: TRBJ1-4
size: NA
length: 14
V: TRBV6-5
D: NA

DNA: TGCGCCAGCACCTTAGCCCGAGCCTACGAGCAGTACTTC
CDR3: CASTLARAYEQYF
J: TRBJ2-7
size: NA
length: 13
V: TRBV10-2
D: NA

DNA: TGTGCCAGCAGCCCGGAGGTGGTGGGCACTGAAGCTTTCTTT
CDR3: CASSPEVVGTEAFF
J: TRBJ1-1
size: few
length: 14
V: TRBV5-4
D: NA

DNA: TGTGCCACCGGGACACTTAGTTGGGAAAGCTCCTATAATTCACCCCTCCACTTT
CDR3: CATGTLSWESSYNSPLHF
J: TRBJ1-6
size: many
length: 18
V: TRBV2
D: NA

DNA: TGTGCCAGCAGCCAAGGCCAGGGTATCAATCAGCCCCAGCATTTT
CDR3: CASSQGQGINQPQHF
J: TRBJ1-5
size: NA
length: 15
V: TRBV4-2
D: NA

DNA: TGTGCCAGCAGCGCCCAGGGGACTAGCGGACAAGAGACCCAGTACTTC
CDR3: CASSAQGTSGQETQYF
J: TRBJ2-5
size: NA
length: 16
V: TRBV9
D: TRBD2

DNA: TGTGCCAGCAGTGAACAGGGGAAGAACTATGGCTACACCTTC
CDR3: CASSEQGKNYGYTF
J: TRBJ1-2
size: NA
length: 14
V: TRBV2
D: NA

DNA: TGCGCCAGCATCCGAATGGCGGGAGGGTCCTACAATGAGCAGTTCTTC
CDR3: CASIRMAGGSYNEQFF
J: TRBJ2-1
size: NA
length: 16
V: TRBV10-2
D: TRBD2

DNA: TGTGCCAGTAGTACCGACCCGTCGAGGACAGTGAACACTGAAGCTTTCTTT
CDR3: CASSTDPSRTVNTEAFF
J: TRBJ1-1
size: NA
length: 17
V: TRBV19
D: NA

DNA: TGTGCCAGCAGCTCCTGGTCGAACGGGGAGACCCAGTACTTC
CDR3: CASSSWSNGETQYF
J: TRBJ2-5
size: NA
length: 14
V: TRBV9
D: NA

DNA: TGTGCCAGCAGCTTAGCGGTCGGCAGGGGTCATCGCGGCTACACCTTC
CDR3: CASSLAVGRGHRGYTF
J: TRBJ1-2
size: NA
length: 16
V: TRBV7-8
D: NA

DNA: TGTGCCAGCAGCGTAGATCCAGGGCTCGATAACTATGGCTACACCTTC
CDR3: CASSVDPGLDNYGYTF
J: TRBJ1-2
size: NA
length: 16
V: TRBV9
D: NA

DNA: TGTGCCAGCAGCCCCATAGGGGTTGGGACTGAAGCTTTCTTT
CDR3: CASSPIGVGTEAFF
J: TRBJ1-1
size: NA
length: 14
V: TRBV9
D: NA

DNA: TGTGCCAGCAGTTCTGGCCCCTATGGCTACACCTTC
CDR3: CASSSGPYGYTF
J: TRBJ1-2
size: NA
length: 12
V: TRBV28
D: NA

DNA: TGTGCTAGTGGTTTAGAACTAGCGCTCCAGCAGTACTTC
CDR3: CASGLELALQQYF
J: TRBJ2-7
size: many
length: 13
V: TRBV12-5
D: TRBD2

DNA: TGTGCCAGCTCACCAAGCGGGCCCCCCAATTCACCCCTCCACTTT
CDR3: CASSPSGPPNSPLHF
J: TRBJ1-6
size: NA
length: 15
V: TRBV18
D: NA

DNA: TGTGCCAGCAGTTCCCTATCTTCTTCGGACAGGGCTTCAACTAATGAAAAACTGTTTTTT
CDR3: CASSSLSSSDRASTNEKLFF
J: TRBJ1-4
size: NA
length: 20
V: TRBV28
D: TRBD1

DNA: TGTGCCAGCAGCCAAGATTCTGGACACTACAATGAGCAGTTCTTC
CDR3: CASSQDSGHYNEQFF
J: TRBJ2-1
size: NA
length: 15
V: TRBV3-1/TRBV3-2
D: NA

DNA: TGCGCCAGCAGCTTAGGGACAGGGGGGACTGAAGCTTTCTTT
CDR3: CASSLGTGGTEAFF
J: TRBJ1-1
size: NA
length: 14
V: TRBV5-1
D: TRBD1

DNA: TGTGCCAGCAGCTTAACTGATGAGCAGTTCTTC
CDR3: CASSLTDEQFF
J: TRBJ2-1
size: NA
length: 11
V: TRBV11-3
D: NA

DNA: TGTGCAGCGTCGACAGGGAACTATGGCTACACCTTC
CDR3: CAASTGNYGYTF
J: TRBJ1-2
size: NA
length: 12
V: TRBV28
D: TRBD1

DNA: TGTGCCAGCAGCTTGGCCTTCCTAGCGGGCACCACAGATACGCAGTATTTT
CDR3: CASSLAFLAGTTDTQYF
J: TRBJ2-3
size: NA
length: 17
V: TRBV5-6
D: TRBD2

DNA: TGTGCCAGCAGCTTAGGATTGGACAGCGAGCAGTACTTC
CDR3: CASSLGLDSEQYF
J: TRBJ2-7
size: NA
length: 13
V: TRBV7-8
D: NA

DNA: TGCGCCAGCAGCTGGCGGACTAGTAGGAATGAGCAGTTCTTC
CDR3: CASSWRTSRNEQFF
J: TRBJ2-1
size: NA
length: 14
V: TRBV5-1
D: TRBD2

DNA: TGTGCCAGCAGTTACTACGGGGGAGGGACTGAAGCTTTCTTT
CDR3: CASSYYGGGTEAFF
J: TRBJ1-1
size: medium-sized
length: 14
V: TRBV6-2/TRBV6-3
D: NA

DNA: TGTGCCAGCTCACTCGGGGGAGTTAACACTGAAGCTTTCTTT
CDR3: CASSLGGVNTEAFF
J: TRBJ1-1
size: NA
length: 14
V: TRBV18
D: NA

DNA: TGTGCCAGCAGCGCCGCTCAGGGACTAGCGTGGACCGGGGAGCTGTTTTTT
CDR3: CASSAAQGLAWTGELFF
J: TRBJ2-2
size: once
length: 17
V: TRBV7-9
D: TRBD2

DNA: TGTGCCAGCAGTTACGACAGGTTCGCGAATTCACCCCTCCACTTT
CDR3: CASSYDRFANSPLHF
J: TRBJ1-6
size: NA
length: 15
V: TRBV6-5
D: NA

DNA: TGCGCCAGCAGCCAAGAACAGACTAGCGGGAGAATGGATGAGCAGTTCTTC
CDR3: CASSQEQTSGRMDEQFF
J: TRBJ2-1
size: NA
length: 17
V: TRBV4-3
D: TRBD2

DNA: TGCAGCGTTGAAGATGGAGGGCTAGCGGGAGGGTACGAGCAGTACTTC
CDR3: CSVEDGGLAGGYEQYF
J: TRBJ2-7
size: NA
length: 16
V: TRBV29-1
D: TRBD2

DNA: TGTGCCAGCAGCCTACAGGAATCCTACAATGAGCAGTTCTTC
CDR3: CASSLQESYNEQFF
J: TRBJ2-1
size: once
length: 14
V: TRBV6-5
D: NA

DNA: TGTGCCAGCTCACCAGCCCAGGGGGGAACCAAAAACATTCAGTACTTC
CDR3: CASSPAQGGTKNIQYF
J: TRBJ2-4
size: NA
length: 16
V: TRBV18
D: NA

DNA: TGTGCCAGTAGTCCTGAGACACCTCCCTACGAGCAGTACTTC
CDR3: CASSPETPPYEQYF
J: TRBJ2-7
size: NA
length: 14
V: TRBV6-5
D: NA

DNA: TGTGCCAGCAGGCAGATACAGGGGGGAACTGAAGCTTTCTTT
CDR3: CASRQIQGGTEAFF
J: TRBJ1-1
size: NA
length: 14
V: TRBV9
D: TRBD1

DNA: TGCGCCAGCAGCCAAGATCGGGAGGGATCGCCCCAGCATTTT
CDR3: CASSQDREGSPQHF
J: TRBJ1-5
size: NA
length: 14
V: TRBV4-1
D: NA

DNA: TGTGCCAGCAGCTTCTTCCGGGAAGAGCAGTACTTC
CDR3: CASSFFREEQYF
J: TRBJ2-7
size: NA
length: 12
V: TRBV5-4
D: NA

DNA: TGTGCCAGCAGTTTGGGTCTAGGCGAAGCTTTCTTT
CDR3: CASSLGLGEAFF
J: TRBJ1-1
size: once
length: 12
V: TRBV28
D: NA

DNA: TGTGCCACCAACCCCGGGGACAGGGGAAATGAGCAGTTCTTC
CDR3: CATNPGDRGNEQFF
J: TRBJ2-1
size: many
length: 14
V: TRBV15
D: TRBD1

DNA: TGTGCCAGCAGCGGAGGACAGGGGGCTCGAGAGACCCAGTACTTC
CDR3: CASSGGQGARETQYF
J: TRBJ2-5
size: NA
length: 15
V: TRBV9
D: TRBD1

DNA: TGTGCCAGCCCCACTTCTAGCTTCTCCTACAATGAGCAGTTCTTC
CDR3: CASPTSSFSYNEQFF
J: TRBJ2-1
size: NA
length: 15
V: TRBV9
D: NA

DNA: TGTGCCAGTAGTATCCTAGCGGGACGATCGAACACCGGGGAGCTGTTTTTT
CDR3: CASSILAGRSNTGELFF
J: TRBJ2-2
size: once
length: 17
V: TRBV19
D: TRBD2

DNA: TGTGCCAGCAGCTTAGGGTTGGGGGCGCCTCAAGAGACCCAGTACTTC
CDR3: CASSLGLGAPQETQYF
J: TRBJ2-5
size: few
length: 16
V: TRBV7-8
D: NA

DNA: TGCGCCAGCAGCTTGGCAGGACAGGGAGGTACTGAAGCTTTCTTT
CDR3: CASSLAGQGGTEAFF
J: TRBJ1-1
size: NA
length: 15
V: TRBV5-1
D: TRBD1

DNA: TGCGCCAGCAGTCAGTGGGACTATGGGAGTGAGACCCAGTACTTC
CDR3: CASSQWDYGSETQYF
J: TRBJ2-5
size: NA
length: 15
V: TRBV5-1
D: TRBD2

DNA: TGTGCCAGCTCAACCGGACAGGGGAAAAACATTCAGTACTTC
CDR3: CASSTGQGKNIQYF
J: TRBJ2-4
size: NA
length: 14
V: TRBV18
D: TRBD1

DNA: TGTGCCAGCAGCTTGCTGGGGAGCGGGAGACCCGGGGAGCTGTTTTTT
CDR3: CASSLLGSGRPGELFF
J: TRBJ2-2
size: once
length: 16
V: TRBV5-6
D: TRBD2

DNA: TGCAGCGTGGGGCCGGAGGGCGGCTATGGCTACACCTTC
CDR3: CSVGPEGGYGYTF
J: TRBJ1-2
size: few
length: 13
V: TRBV29-1
D: NA

DNA: TGTGCCAGCAGCTCACTCAACCCGACAGGGTGGGAGACCCAGTACTTC
CDR3: CASSSLNPTGWETQYF
J: TRBJ2-5
size: NA
length: 16
V: TRBV7-8
D: TRBD1

DNA: TGTGCCAGCAGCGCGCTACCAAACACCGGGGAGCTGTTTTTT
CDR3: CASSALPNTGELFF
J: TRBJ2-2
size: few
length: 14
V: TRBV7-2
D: NA